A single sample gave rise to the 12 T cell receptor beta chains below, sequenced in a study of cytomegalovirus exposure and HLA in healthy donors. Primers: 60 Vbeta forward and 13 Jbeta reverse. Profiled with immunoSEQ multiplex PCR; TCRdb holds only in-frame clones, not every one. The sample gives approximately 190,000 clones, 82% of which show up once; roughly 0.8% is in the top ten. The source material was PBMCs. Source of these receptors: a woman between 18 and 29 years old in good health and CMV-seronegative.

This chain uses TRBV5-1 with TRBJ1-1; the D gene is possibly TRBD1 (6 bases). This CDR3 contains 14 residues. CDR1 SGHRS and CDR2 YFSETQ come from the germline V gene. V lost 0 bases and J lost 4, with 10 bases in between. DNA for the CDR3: TGCGCCAGCAGCTTGGGGGGGCCCGCCACTGAAGCTTTCTTT. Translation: CASSLGGPATEAFF.

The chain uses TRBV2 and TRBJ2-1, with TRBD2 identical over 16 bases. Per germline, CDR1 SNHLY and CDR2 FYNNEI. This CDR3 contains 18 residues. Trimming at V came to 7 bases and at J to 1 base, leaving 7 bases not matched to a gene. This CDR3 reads CASNPGLAGGESYNEQFF. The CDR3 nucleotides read TGTGCCAGCAACCCGGGACTAGCGGGAGGGGAGTCCTACAATGAGCAGTTCTTC.

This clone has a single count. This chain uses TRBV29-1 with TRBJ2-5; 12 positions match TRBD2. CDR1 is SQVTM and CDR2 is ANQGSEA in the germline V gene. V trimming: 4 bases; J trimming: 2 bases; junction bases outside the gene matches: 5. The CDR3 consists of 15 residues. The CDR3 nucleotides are TGCAGCGTTGCCCTAGCGGGAGGGCCACAAGAGACCCAGTACTTC. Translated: CSVALAGGPQETQYF.

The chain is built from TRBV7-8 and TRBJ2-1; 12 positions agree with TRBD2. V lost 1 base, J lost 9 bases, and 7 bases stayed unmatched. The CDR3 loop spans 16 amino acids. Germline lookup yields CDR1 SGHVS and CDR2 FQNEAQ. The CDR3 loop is CASSLDGTSGRSEQFF. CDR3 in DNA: TGTGCCAGCAGCTTAGACGGCACTAGCGGGAGGAGTGAGCAGTTCTTC.

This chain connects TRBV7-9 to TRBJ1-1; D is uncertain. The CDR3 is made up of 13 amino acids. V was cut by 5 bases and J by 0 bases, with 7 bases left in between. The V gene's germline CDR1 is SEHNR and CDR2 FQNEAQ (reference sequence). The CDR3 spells CASSPRLNTEAFF. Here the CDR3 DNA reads TGTGCCAGCAGCCCTAGATTGAACACTGAAGCTTTCTTT.

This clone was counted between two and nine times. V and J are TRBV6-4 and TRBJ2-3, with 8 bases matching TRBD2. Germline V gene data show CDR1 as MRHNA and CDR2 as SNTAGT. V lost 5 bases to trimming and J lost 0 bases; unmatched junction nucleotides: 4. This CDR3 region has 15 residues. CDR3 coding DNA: TGTGCCAGCAGTCAGCAGCGGGGGAGCACAGATACGCAGTATTTT. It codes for CASSQQRGSTDTQYF.

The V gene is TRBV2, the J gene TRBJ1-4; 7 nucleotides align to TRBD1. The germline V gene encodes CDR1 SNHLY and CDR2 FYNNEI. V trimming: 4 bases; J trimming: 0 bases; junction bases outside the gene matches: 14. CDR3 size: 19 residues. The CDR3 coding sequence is TGTGCCAGCAGTGTGATCAAAACAGGGGACTCGGCAACTAATGAAAAACTGTTTTTT. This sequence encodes CASSVIKTGDSATNEKLFF. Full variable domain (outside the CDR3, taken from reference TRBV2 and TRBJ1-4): EPEVTQTPSHQVTQMGQEVILRCVPISNHLYFYWYRQILGQKVEFLVSFYNNEISEKSEIFDDQFSVERPDGSNFTLKIRSTKLEDSAMYFCASSVIKTGDSATNEKLFFGSGTQLSVL.

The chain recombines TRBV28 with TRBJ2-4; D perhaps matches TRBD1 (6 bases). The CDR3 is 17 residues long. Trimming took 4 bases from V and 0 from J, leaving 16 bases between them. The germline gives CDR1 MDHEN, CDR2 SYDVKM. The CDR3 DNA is TGTGCCAGCAGTTCCCCGACAGGCGGACTAGCCAAAAACATTCAGTACTTC. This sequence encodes CASSSPTGGLAKNIQYF. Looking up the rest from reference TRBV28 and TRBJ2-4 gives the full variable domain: DVKVTQSSRYLVKRTGEKVFLECVQDMDHENMFWYRQDPGLGLRLIYFSYDVKMKEKGDIPEGYSVSREKKERFSLILESASTNQTSMYLCASSSPTGGLAKNIQYFGAGTRLSVL.

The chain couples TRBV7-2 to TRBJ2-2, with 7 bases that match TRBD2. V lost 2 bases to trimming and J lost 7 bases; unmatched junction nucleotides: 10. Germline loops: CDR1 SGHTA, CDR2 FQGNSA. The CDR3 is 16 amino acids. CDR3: CASSLLSGEGIGELFF. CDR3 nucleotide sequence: TGTGCCAGCAGCTTACTGAGCGGGGAAGGGATCGGGGAGCTGTTTTTT.

CDR3 nucleotides: TGTGCCAGCAGCCGTACTTATTACCTAGCGGGAAGCTCCTACGAGCAGTACTTC. Amino acids: CASSRTYYLAGSSYEQYF. This chain uses TRBV7-2 with TRBJ2-7; 9 nucleotides align to TRBD2. Trimming at V came to 5 bases and at J to 0 bases, leaving 14 bases not matched to a gene. CDR1 SGHTA and CDR2 FQGNSA come from the germline V gene. The CDR3 covers 18 residues.

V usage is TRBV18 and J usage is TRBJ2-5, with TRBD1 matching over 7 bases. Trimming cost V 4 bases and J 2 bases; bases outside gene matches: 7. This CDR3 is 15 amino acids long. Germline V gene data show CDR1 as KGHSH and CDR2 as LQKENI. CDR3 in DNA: TGTGCCAGCTCACTATGGGACAGACCTCAAGAGACCCAGTACTTC. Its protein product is CASSLWDRPQETQYF.

The CDR3 sequence is CAISELGQGLEQYF. CDR3 DNA sequence: TGTGCCATCAGTGAGCTGGGACAGGGACTCGAGCAGTACTTC. The chain uses TRBV10-3 and TRBJ2-7; 9 nucleotides match TRBD1. CDR3 length equals 14 residues. CDR1 is ENHRY, CDR2 SYGVKD, per germline. V dropped 2 bases and J dropped 6; count of bases not matched to a gene: 5.